A single sample is the source of the 23 T cell receptor beta chains below, sequenced in a study of technical replicates of blood from several donors. Here immunoSEQ multiplex PCR was the method, and the copy in TCRdb shows in-frame clones only, minus some. The table records about 60,000 clones, 80% to 95% of them present only once. The sample taken for sequencing was PBMCs. Receptor source: a human donor in good health. Some clones in this sample may be carry-over from other donors' samples.

V usage is TRBV7-9 and J usage is TRBJ1-5; D is ambiguous. This CDR3 has 15 amino acids. Germline assignment: CDR1 SEHNR and CDR2 FQNEAQ (reference sequence). V lost 1 base, J lost 3 bases, and 10 bases lay in between. The CDR3 DNA is TGTGCCAGCAGCTTAGGGGCGGGAAACAATCAGCCCCAGCATTTT. Translating it yields CASSLGAGNNQPQHF.

The chain is built from TRBV18 and TRBJ1-1; 7 bases map to TRBD1. Germline V gene data show CDR1 as KGHSH and CDR2 as LQKENI. V trimming: 3 bases; J trimming: 1 base; junction bases outside the gene matches: 5. The CDR3 extends over 15 amino acids. Here the CDR3 reads CASSPRQGGNTEAFF. CDR3 DNA sequence: TGTGCCAGCTCACCTCGACAGGGCGGGAACACTGAAGCTTTCTTT. Full variable domain (rest looked up from reference TRBV18 and TRBJ1-1): NAGVMQNPRHLVRRRGQEARLRCSPMKGHSHVYWYRQLPEEGLKFMVYLQKENIIDESGMPKERFSAEFPKEGPSILRIQQVVRGDSAAYFCASSPRQGGNTEAFFGQGTRLTVV.

This chain connects TRBV6-5 to TRBJ1-2; tentative D call: TRBD1 (5 bases). Trimming pared 5 bases from V and 1 base from J, leaving 14 bases between. This CDR3 has 15 amino acids. In germline, CDR1 is MNHEY, CDR2 SVGAGI. DNA for the CDR3: TGTGCCAGCAGTCTCACAGGAAGCTTTAACTATGGCTACACCTTC. Its translation is CASSLTGSFNYGYTF.

This chain uses TRBV29-1 with TRBJ2-2, with 14 bases that match TRBD2. This CDR3 is built from 17 residues. Germline CDR1 SQVTM, CDR2 ANQGSEA. V lost 2 bases, J lost 6 bases, and 8 bases stayed unmatched. CDR3 sequence (DNA): TGCAGCGTTGAATCGAGGACTAGCGGGGGGTTAGCCGGGGAGCTGTTTTTT. This codes for CSVESRTSGGLAGELFF.

The chain links TRBV5-8 to TRBJ1-2, with D tentatively TRBD1 (5 bases). Germline lookup yields CDR1 SGHTS and CDR2 YDEGEE. The CDR3 is 12 amino acids. The V end lost 4 bases, the J end lost 10 bases, and 14 bases lay between the germline ends. DNA for the CDR3: TGTGCCAGCAGCAAATTCGTCAGGGTCTACACCTTC. Its translation is CASSKFVRVYTF. Using reference TRBV5-8 and TRBJ1-2 for the parts outside the CDR3, the full variable domain is EAGVTQSPTHLIKTRGQQATLRCSPISGHTSVYWYQQALGLGLQFLLWYDEGEERNRGNFPPRFSGRQFPNYSSELNVNALELEDSALYLCASSKFVRVYTFGSGTRLTVV.

The chain carries TRBV29-1 and TRBJ1-1; D is unresolved. The CDR3 has 11 residues. V was cut by 4 bases and J by 5 bases, with 8 bases left in between. Per the germline V gene, CDR1 is SQVTM and CDR2 is ANQGSEA. The CDR3 is CSVGTVTEAFF. The CDR3 region has the DNA TGCAGCGTTGGGACTGTGACTGAAGCTTTCTTT. The complete variable domain, with remaining parts taken from reference TRBV29-1 and TRBJ1-1, reads SAVISQKPSRDICQRGTSLTIQCQVDSQVTMMFWYRQQPGQSLTLIATANQGSEATYESGFVIDKFPISRPNLTFSTLTVSNMSPEDSSIYLCSVGTVTEAFFGQGTRLTVV.

V gene TRBV25-1 combines with J gene TRBJ1-1, with D possibly TRBD1 on 5 matching bases. Germline V CDR1 and CDR2: MGHDK, SYGVNS. With 7 bases removed from V and 1 base from J, the gap between germline ends came to 10 bases. This CDR3 is built from 13 residues. The CDR3 here is CASTGRANTEAFF. The CDR3 DNA follows: TGTGCCAGCACTGGCAGGGCGAACACTGAAGCTTTCTTT.

This clone was detected only once. The chain combines TRBV7-2 with TRBJ2-7, with 9 bases identical to TRBD1. Per the germline V gene, CDR1 is SGHTA and CDR2 is FQGNSA. The CDR3 is 13 residues long. The trim removed 5 bases at V and 4 bases at J, leaving 3 bases unmatched. For the CDR3, the DNA is TGTGCCAGCAGCCCGGGACAGGGTTACGAGCAGTACTTC. Protein sequence: CASSPGQGYEQYF.

The V and J genes are TRBV2 and TRBJ2-7; tentative D call: TRBD1 (6 bases). The CDR3 extends over 13 amino acids. The V gene's germline CDR1 is SNHLY and CDR2 FYNNEI. The V end was cut by 6 bases, the J end by 0 bases, with 9 bases between. For the CDR3, the DNA is TGTGCCAGCAGAGCAGGGGTCTCCTACGAGCAGTACTTC. Amino acid sequence: CASRAGVSYEQYF.

The gene calls are TRBV7-9 and TRBJ2-7, with 8 bases matching TRBD1. Trimming took 6 bases from V and 2 from J; bases not matched to a gene: 6. This CDR3 is 14 amino acids long. Germline V gives CDR1 SEHNR, CDR2 FQNEAQ (reference sequence). CDR3 protein: CASRPGTGTYEQYF. DNA of the CDR3: TGTGCCAGCAGGCCCGGGACAGGAACCTACGAGCAGTACTTC.

The chain carries TRBV27 and TRBJ2-5; D not certain. The germline V gene has CDR1 MNHEY and CDR2 SMNVEV (reference sequence). V shed 6 bases and J shed 5 bases, with 13 bases lying between them. The length of the CDR3 is 13 residues. CDR3 nucleotides: TGTGCCAGCAGGGGTCTAGTATCGGAGACCCAGTACTTC. The encoded protein is CASRGLVSETQYF.

The V gene is TRBV18, the J gene TRBJ1-3; D might be TRBD1 (6 bases). V gave up 5 bases and J gave up 1 base, with 12 bases separating them. CDR3 length equals 15 residues. Germline CDR1 and CDR2: KGHSH and LQKENI. The CDR3 loop is CASSAITGSGNTIYF. The CDR3 DNA reads as TGTGCCAGCTCAGCTATAACAGGGTCTGGAAACACCATATATTTT.

The V call is TRBV19, the J call TRBJ1-6, with 7 bases lining up with TRBD1. V gave up 8 bases and J gave up 9 bases; unmatched junction bases: 10. The germline CDR1 and CDR2 sequences are LNHDA and SQIVND (reference sequence). This CDR3 region has 14 residues. The CDR3 loop reads CASRGRDRGSPLHF. Written as DNA, the CDR3 is TGTGCCAGTCGGGGACGGGACAGAGGTTCACCCCTCCACTTT. The whole variable domain, remainder taken from reference TRBV19 and TRBJ1-6, is DGGITQSPKYLFRKEGQNVTLSCEQNLNHDAMYWYRQDPGQGLRLIYYSQIVNDFQKGDIAEGYSVSREKKESFPLTVTSAQKNPTAFYLCASRGRDRGSPLHFGNGTRLTVT.

The chain employs TRBV29-1 and TRBJ2-5; the match to TRBD1 covers 8 bases. CDR1 is SQVTM, CDR2 ANQGSEA, per germline. Losses at the gene ends were 6 bases for V and 5 bases for J; bases not matched to a gene: 5. The CDR3 loop spans 12 amino acids. The CDR3 reads CSVRQGIETQYF. CDR3 bases: TGCAGCGTGCGACAGGGGATTGAGACCCAGTACTTC. Full variable domain (rest looked up from reference TRBV29-1 and TRBJ2-5): SAVISQKPSRDICQRGTSLTIQCQVDSQVTMMFWYRQQPGQSLTLIATANQGSEATYESGFVIDKFPISRPNLTFSTLTVSNMSPEDSSIYLCSVRQGIETQYFGPGTRLLVL.

The chain is built from TRBV6-5 and TRBJ2-7, with 15 bases identical to TRBD2. Germline CDR1 reads MNHEY; CDR2 reads SVGAGI. This CDR3 has 16 amino acids. Trimming removed 2 bases from V and 7 bases from J; junction bases left unmatched: 6. CDR3 coding DNA: TGTGCCAGCAGTTACCGGACTAGCGGGAGGGGTACTGAGCAGTACTTC. The encoded protein is CASSYRTSGRGTEQYF.

The CDR3 loop reads CASSVEGGDSTDTQYF. CDR3 nucleotide sequence: TGTGCCAGCAGTGTGGAAGGGGGGGATAGCACAGATACGCAGTATTTT. The chain employs TRBV6-4 and TRBJ2-3, with D possibly being TRBD2 (7 bases). The CDR3 runs to 16 residues. V was shortened by 4 bases and J by 0 bases, with 14 bases between the two germline ends. Germline CDR1 is MRHNA and CDR2 is SNTAGT.

The chain combines TRBV30 with TRBJ2-5; D perhaps matches TRBD1 (7 bases). CDR1 is GTSNPN and CDR2 is SVGIG in the germline V gene (reference sequence). V was shortened by 0 bases and J by 1 base, with 15 bases between the two germline ends. The CDR3 loop spans 16 amino acids. The CDR3 loop is CAWSVQTGRPQETQYF. CDR3 coding DNA: TGTGCCTGGAGTGTACAGACAGGGAGGCCCCAAGAGACCCAGTACTTC.

This clone was recorded once. The chain is built from TRBV30 and TRBJ1-3; D unresolved. The CDR3 runs to 14 residues. V lost 1 base and J 7 bases, leaving 14 bases between the germline ends. In germline, CDR1 is GTSNPN, CDR2 SVGIG (reference sequence). The CDR3, as DNA: TGTGCCTGGAGTGATCGGCCCTGGAGCAACACCATATATTTT. Its protein is CAWSDRPWSNTIYF.

This chain connects TRBV5-1 to TRBJ2-7; TRBD1 aligns across 7 bases. Germline-derived CDR1 and CDR2 are SGHRS and YFSETQ. This CDR3 region has 15 residues. The trim removed 1 base at V and 1 base at J, leaving 5 bases unmatched. CDR3 amino acids: CASSLHRGLSYEQYF. CDR3 DNA: TGCGCCAGCAGCTTGCACAGGGGCCTTTCCTACGAGCAGTACTTC.

The chain uses TRBV7-8 and TRBJ1-1; no firm D call. The V end was cut by 5 bases, the J end by 4 bases, with 11 bases between. In germline, CDR1 is SGHVS, CDR2 FQNEAQ. The CDR3 contains 13 residues. The CDR3 nucleotides read TGTGCCAGCAGCGCGGATGAGGTCACTGAAGCTTTCTTT. Its protein product is CASSADEVTEAFF.

The chain combines TRBV30 with TRBJ2-4; D is unclear. The CDR3 covers 11 residues. V lost 8 bases and J lost 1, with 6 bases in between. Germline V gene lookup returns CDR1 GTSNPN and CDR2 SVGIG (reference sequence). This chain's CDR3 is CATRAKNIQYF. The DNA of the CDR3 is TGTGCCACCCGGGCCAAAAACATTCAGTACTTC.

The chain is built from TRBV7-9 and TRBJ1-4, with no clear D. V was pared by 5 bases and J by 8 bases, with 18 bases between. This CDR3 is 15 amino acids long. CDR1 SEHNR and CDR2 FQNEAQ come from the germline V gene (reference sequence). The CDR3 region is CASSPSPRGREKLFF. The DNA of the CDR3 is TGTGCCAGCAGCCCATCCCCCCGGGGTAGGGAAAAACTGTTTTTT.

V usage is TRBV19 and J usage is TRBJ2-7; possible D gene TRBD2, 5 bases. The CDR3 contains 14 residues. Trimming left V 1 base short and J 1 base short, with 8 bases between. CDR1 and CDR2 (germline): LNHDA, SQIVND (reference sequence). In DNA form, the CDR3 reads TGTGCCAGTAGTATAGTAGGGAGTTCCTACGAGCAGTACTTC. It is translated as CASSIVGSSYEQYF.